Following are 11 T cell receptor beta chains from one sample sequenced in a study of OX40 agonist ivuxolimab in advanced cancers. Sequencing used immunoSEQ multiplex PCR; TCRdb keeps in-frame clones, though not all of them. The data show about 35,000 clones, 65% to 85% seen once. The sample here was CD4+ or CD8+ T cells sorted from blood, taken in a trial of the OX40 agonist ivuxolimab. The receptors were gathered from an adult with an advanced solid tumor such as melanoma, head and neck, liver or kidney cancer.

This clone was seen a few times. This sequence joins TRBV18 and TRBJ1-5; no clear D gene. The ends were cut back, 5 bases at V and 4 bases at J, with 15 bases in the middle. CDR3 size: 15 residues. CDR1 is KGHSH, CDR2 LQKENI, per germline. The CDR3 DNA is TGTGCCAGCTCAGCGACGGGTTTTGGTAATCAGCCCCAGCATTTT. Translating gives CASSATGFGNQPQHF.

The rearrangement uses TRBV28 and TRBJ1-2; TRBD1 matches at 11 bases. Germline V gene data show CDR1 as MDHEN and CDR2 as SYDVKM. This CDR3 has 17 amino acids. The J segment lost 0 bases and the V segment lost 0 bases, leaving 3 bases of the junction unmatched. The CDR3 region has the DNA TGTGCCAGCAGTTTATGGGGACAGGGGGGAGCTAACTATGGCTACACCTTC. Translating it yields CASSLWGQGGANYGYTF.

The chain carries TRBV28 and TRBJ1-5, with 7 bases identical to TRBD1. After removal of 2 bases from V and 2 bases from J, the junction contained 3 bases not matched to a gene. CDR1 is MDHEN and CDR2 is SYDVKM in the germline V gene. The CDR3 has 15 amino acids. CDR3 DNA: TGTGCCAGCAGTTTAGCGACAGGGCGCAATCAGCCCCAGCATTTT. It codes for CASSLATGRNQPQHF. Drawing the rest from reference TRBV28 and TRBJ1-5, the complete variable domain is DVKVTQSSRYLVKRTGEKVFLECVQDMDHENMFWYRQDPGLGLRLIYFSYDVKMKEKGDIPEGYSVSREKKERFSLILESASTNQTSMYLCASSLATGRNQPQHFGDGTRLSIL.

This clone came up once. V and J are TRBV29-1 and TRBJ2-6; D is ambiguous. The CDR3 spans 15 residues. CDR1 SQVTM and CDR2 ANQGSEA come from the germline V gene. V lost 3 bases and J lost 0, with 9 bases in between. CDR3 amino acids: CSVEEHNSGANVLTF. The CDR3 DNA reads TGCAGCGTTGAGGAACACAACTCTGGGGCCAACGTCCTGACTTTC.

The chain joins TRBV11-3 to TRBJ2-5, with D perhaps assigned TRBD1 or TRBD2 (5 bases each). The CDR3 contains 13 residues. Germline assignment: CDR1 SGHNT and CDR2 YENEEA. V gave up 8 bases and J gave up 5 bases, with 15 bases separating them. DNA for the CDR3: TGTGCCAGCGCACGAGGGGAAGGGGAGACCCAGTACTTC. Protein sequence: CASARGEGETQYF.

The chain recombines TRBV30 with TRBJ2-1, with a possible D match to TRBD2 (5 bases). V was shortened by 4 bases and J by 10 bases, with 17 bases between the two germline ends. Germline assignment: CDR1 GTSNPN and CDR2 SVGIG (reference sequence). This CDR3 is 13 amino acids long. CDR3 in amino acids: CAWNPGSTGEQFF. The CDR3 nucleotides read TGTGCCTGGAATCCGGGGAGTACCGGCGAGCAGTTCTTC.

Written as DNA, the CDR3 is TGTGCCAGCAAGCTTAGCGGGAAAGAGCAGTTCTTC. Amino acids: CASKLSGKEQFF. V gene TRBV6-1 combines with J gene TRBJ2-1; the match to TRBD2 covers 8 bases. The length of the CDR3 is 12 residues. Germline loops: CDR1 MNHNS, CDR2 SASEGT. The V segment lost 7 bases and the J segment 10 bases; nucleotides outside the gene matches: 6.

This chain joins TRBV18 and TRBJ1-2, with 8 bases identical to TRBD1. The CDR3 is made up of 15 amino acids. J was trimmed by 5 bases and V by 2 bases; bases with no gene match: 7. The germline gives CDR1 KGHSH, CDR2 LQKENI. CDR3 DNA sequence: TGTGCCAGCTCACCAGGGGAGACAGGGGTATATGGCTACACCTTC. Its translation: CASSPGETGVYGYTF.

The genes are TRBV5-1 and TRBJ1-1, with D unresolved. This CDR3 is built from 15 residues. The germline gives CDR1 SGHRS, CDR2 YFSETQ. Trimming took off 0 bases at V and 1 base at J, with 10 bases between the two ends. The CDR3 is CASSLAPLRNTEAFF. CDR3 sequence (DNA): TGCGCCAGCAGCTTGGCCCCCTTGAGGAACACTGAAGCTTTCTTT.

The count of this clone is one. DNA for the CDR3: TGTGCCAGCAGAAATTTGACTAGCGGGAGTTACGAGCAGTACTTC. Protein sequence: CASRNLTSGSYEQYF. The rearrangement uses TRBV27 and TRBJ2-7; TRBD2 agrees at 12 bases. The germline gives CDR1 MNHEY, CDR2 SMNVEV (reference sequence). Trimming took 6 bases from V and 4 from J; bases not matched to a gene: 7. The CDR3 runs to 15 residues.

The chain carries TRBV5-1 and TRBJ2-3; 9 bases are a match to TRBD2. The V gene's germline CDR1 is SGHRS and CDR2 YFSETQ. There are 15 residues in the CDR3. Trimming cost V 0 bases and J 5 bases; bases outside gene matches: 4. The CDR3 DNA sequence: TGCGCCAGCAGCTTGGTGATTAGCGGGAGAGATACGCAGTATTTT. This codes for CASSLVISGRDTQYF.